This T cell receptor (beta chain) is from a study of cytomegalovirus exposure and HLA in healthy donors. With V trimmed by 6 bases and J by 1 base, 3 bases remained unmatched. This CDR3 has 14 residues. Germline CDR1 ENHRY, CDR2 SYGVKD. General study results and limits: Whilst most TCR sequences proved rare, a subset of public TCRs occurred across many donors. By HLA locus, TCR association rates varied in a later analysis, with DRB1 showing the most and HLA-C the fewest.

A word on this clone: Its antigen is undetermined.

Amplification used 60 Vbeta primers and 13 Jbeta primers. Study processing details: Later, an analysis found around 77 million unique TCR beta chains, and about 10 million of these were shared. TCRdb keeps only in-frame clones here, not all; method: immunoSEQ multiplex PCR. The D gene and trimming were derived from the DNA, and the V and J assignments and clone size from that table. In the table there are under 200,000 clones, about nine tenths of which are singletons. The TCR originated in a boy younger than 10 in good health and CMV-seronegative. The sample comprised PBMCs. The chain combines TRBV10-3 with TRBJ2-5, with 9 bases that match TRBD2. The CDR3, as DNA: TGTGCCATCAGGACTAGCGGCACCCAAGAGACCCAGTACTTC. Amino acids: CAIRTSGTQETQYF.